This T cell receptor beta chain was sequenced during a study of T-cell reconstitution after alpha-beta-depleted transplantation in children. The germline V and J ends were trimmed by 2 bases and 1 base, with 15 bases remaining between them. The CDR3 extends over 16 amino acids. Germline values: CDR1 MNHEY, CDR2 SVGAGI. This clonotype was picked up many times. Its antigen is as yet unknown. During its preparation, the TCRbeta library received unique molecular identifiers. One entry per CDR3 protein results from TCRdb running MiXCR on the PCR reads. This table holds about 32,000 distinct CDR3 sequences, around 7% found once. Study-wide points: Surviving recipient T cells and thymic progenitors underlay high day-60 TCRbeta diversity in some patients. T-cell counts and diversity were attributed mostly to newly produced T cells one year after transplant. After transplant, at about two months, alpha-beta T cells were reportedly derived from several hundred expanded graft clones.

The clonotype comes from a child under two years old who had a stem cell transplant for acute myeloid leukemia, so the T cells may come from the graft donor. The chain combines TRBV6-5 with TRBJ2-7; D ambiguous. The source was peripheral blood, collected 60 days after TCRalphabeta/CD19-depleted stem cell transplant. The CDR3 DNA reads TGTGCCAGCAGTTACCCCAGACATGCCCCATCCTACGAGCAGTACTTC. Amino acids: CASSYPRHAPSYEQYF.